This T cell receptor (beta chain) appears in the sequencing data of a study of blood T cells in healthy people across ages. In germline, CDR1 is SGHTA, CDR2 FQGNSA. The CDR3 has 17 amino acids. Losses at the gene ends were 6 bases for V and 0 bases for J; bases not matched to a gene: 8. The second PCR ran about 6 to 12 cycles with a sample-barcoded 5' primer and J-beta primers. TCRdb recomputed calls from the 5' RACE reads with MiXCR, one row per CDR3 protein. The sample has about 700,000 distinct CDR3 sequences; about 34% are singletons. This receptor was taken from a woman aged 80 or older in good health. What was sequenced was blood. The rearrangement joins TRBV7-2 to TRBJ2-6, with 7 bases that match TRBD1. CDR3 loop: CASSPGQLLSGANVLTF. CDR3 coding DNA: TGTGCCAGCAGTCCGGGACAGTTGCTCTCTGGGGCCAACGTCCTGACTTTC.